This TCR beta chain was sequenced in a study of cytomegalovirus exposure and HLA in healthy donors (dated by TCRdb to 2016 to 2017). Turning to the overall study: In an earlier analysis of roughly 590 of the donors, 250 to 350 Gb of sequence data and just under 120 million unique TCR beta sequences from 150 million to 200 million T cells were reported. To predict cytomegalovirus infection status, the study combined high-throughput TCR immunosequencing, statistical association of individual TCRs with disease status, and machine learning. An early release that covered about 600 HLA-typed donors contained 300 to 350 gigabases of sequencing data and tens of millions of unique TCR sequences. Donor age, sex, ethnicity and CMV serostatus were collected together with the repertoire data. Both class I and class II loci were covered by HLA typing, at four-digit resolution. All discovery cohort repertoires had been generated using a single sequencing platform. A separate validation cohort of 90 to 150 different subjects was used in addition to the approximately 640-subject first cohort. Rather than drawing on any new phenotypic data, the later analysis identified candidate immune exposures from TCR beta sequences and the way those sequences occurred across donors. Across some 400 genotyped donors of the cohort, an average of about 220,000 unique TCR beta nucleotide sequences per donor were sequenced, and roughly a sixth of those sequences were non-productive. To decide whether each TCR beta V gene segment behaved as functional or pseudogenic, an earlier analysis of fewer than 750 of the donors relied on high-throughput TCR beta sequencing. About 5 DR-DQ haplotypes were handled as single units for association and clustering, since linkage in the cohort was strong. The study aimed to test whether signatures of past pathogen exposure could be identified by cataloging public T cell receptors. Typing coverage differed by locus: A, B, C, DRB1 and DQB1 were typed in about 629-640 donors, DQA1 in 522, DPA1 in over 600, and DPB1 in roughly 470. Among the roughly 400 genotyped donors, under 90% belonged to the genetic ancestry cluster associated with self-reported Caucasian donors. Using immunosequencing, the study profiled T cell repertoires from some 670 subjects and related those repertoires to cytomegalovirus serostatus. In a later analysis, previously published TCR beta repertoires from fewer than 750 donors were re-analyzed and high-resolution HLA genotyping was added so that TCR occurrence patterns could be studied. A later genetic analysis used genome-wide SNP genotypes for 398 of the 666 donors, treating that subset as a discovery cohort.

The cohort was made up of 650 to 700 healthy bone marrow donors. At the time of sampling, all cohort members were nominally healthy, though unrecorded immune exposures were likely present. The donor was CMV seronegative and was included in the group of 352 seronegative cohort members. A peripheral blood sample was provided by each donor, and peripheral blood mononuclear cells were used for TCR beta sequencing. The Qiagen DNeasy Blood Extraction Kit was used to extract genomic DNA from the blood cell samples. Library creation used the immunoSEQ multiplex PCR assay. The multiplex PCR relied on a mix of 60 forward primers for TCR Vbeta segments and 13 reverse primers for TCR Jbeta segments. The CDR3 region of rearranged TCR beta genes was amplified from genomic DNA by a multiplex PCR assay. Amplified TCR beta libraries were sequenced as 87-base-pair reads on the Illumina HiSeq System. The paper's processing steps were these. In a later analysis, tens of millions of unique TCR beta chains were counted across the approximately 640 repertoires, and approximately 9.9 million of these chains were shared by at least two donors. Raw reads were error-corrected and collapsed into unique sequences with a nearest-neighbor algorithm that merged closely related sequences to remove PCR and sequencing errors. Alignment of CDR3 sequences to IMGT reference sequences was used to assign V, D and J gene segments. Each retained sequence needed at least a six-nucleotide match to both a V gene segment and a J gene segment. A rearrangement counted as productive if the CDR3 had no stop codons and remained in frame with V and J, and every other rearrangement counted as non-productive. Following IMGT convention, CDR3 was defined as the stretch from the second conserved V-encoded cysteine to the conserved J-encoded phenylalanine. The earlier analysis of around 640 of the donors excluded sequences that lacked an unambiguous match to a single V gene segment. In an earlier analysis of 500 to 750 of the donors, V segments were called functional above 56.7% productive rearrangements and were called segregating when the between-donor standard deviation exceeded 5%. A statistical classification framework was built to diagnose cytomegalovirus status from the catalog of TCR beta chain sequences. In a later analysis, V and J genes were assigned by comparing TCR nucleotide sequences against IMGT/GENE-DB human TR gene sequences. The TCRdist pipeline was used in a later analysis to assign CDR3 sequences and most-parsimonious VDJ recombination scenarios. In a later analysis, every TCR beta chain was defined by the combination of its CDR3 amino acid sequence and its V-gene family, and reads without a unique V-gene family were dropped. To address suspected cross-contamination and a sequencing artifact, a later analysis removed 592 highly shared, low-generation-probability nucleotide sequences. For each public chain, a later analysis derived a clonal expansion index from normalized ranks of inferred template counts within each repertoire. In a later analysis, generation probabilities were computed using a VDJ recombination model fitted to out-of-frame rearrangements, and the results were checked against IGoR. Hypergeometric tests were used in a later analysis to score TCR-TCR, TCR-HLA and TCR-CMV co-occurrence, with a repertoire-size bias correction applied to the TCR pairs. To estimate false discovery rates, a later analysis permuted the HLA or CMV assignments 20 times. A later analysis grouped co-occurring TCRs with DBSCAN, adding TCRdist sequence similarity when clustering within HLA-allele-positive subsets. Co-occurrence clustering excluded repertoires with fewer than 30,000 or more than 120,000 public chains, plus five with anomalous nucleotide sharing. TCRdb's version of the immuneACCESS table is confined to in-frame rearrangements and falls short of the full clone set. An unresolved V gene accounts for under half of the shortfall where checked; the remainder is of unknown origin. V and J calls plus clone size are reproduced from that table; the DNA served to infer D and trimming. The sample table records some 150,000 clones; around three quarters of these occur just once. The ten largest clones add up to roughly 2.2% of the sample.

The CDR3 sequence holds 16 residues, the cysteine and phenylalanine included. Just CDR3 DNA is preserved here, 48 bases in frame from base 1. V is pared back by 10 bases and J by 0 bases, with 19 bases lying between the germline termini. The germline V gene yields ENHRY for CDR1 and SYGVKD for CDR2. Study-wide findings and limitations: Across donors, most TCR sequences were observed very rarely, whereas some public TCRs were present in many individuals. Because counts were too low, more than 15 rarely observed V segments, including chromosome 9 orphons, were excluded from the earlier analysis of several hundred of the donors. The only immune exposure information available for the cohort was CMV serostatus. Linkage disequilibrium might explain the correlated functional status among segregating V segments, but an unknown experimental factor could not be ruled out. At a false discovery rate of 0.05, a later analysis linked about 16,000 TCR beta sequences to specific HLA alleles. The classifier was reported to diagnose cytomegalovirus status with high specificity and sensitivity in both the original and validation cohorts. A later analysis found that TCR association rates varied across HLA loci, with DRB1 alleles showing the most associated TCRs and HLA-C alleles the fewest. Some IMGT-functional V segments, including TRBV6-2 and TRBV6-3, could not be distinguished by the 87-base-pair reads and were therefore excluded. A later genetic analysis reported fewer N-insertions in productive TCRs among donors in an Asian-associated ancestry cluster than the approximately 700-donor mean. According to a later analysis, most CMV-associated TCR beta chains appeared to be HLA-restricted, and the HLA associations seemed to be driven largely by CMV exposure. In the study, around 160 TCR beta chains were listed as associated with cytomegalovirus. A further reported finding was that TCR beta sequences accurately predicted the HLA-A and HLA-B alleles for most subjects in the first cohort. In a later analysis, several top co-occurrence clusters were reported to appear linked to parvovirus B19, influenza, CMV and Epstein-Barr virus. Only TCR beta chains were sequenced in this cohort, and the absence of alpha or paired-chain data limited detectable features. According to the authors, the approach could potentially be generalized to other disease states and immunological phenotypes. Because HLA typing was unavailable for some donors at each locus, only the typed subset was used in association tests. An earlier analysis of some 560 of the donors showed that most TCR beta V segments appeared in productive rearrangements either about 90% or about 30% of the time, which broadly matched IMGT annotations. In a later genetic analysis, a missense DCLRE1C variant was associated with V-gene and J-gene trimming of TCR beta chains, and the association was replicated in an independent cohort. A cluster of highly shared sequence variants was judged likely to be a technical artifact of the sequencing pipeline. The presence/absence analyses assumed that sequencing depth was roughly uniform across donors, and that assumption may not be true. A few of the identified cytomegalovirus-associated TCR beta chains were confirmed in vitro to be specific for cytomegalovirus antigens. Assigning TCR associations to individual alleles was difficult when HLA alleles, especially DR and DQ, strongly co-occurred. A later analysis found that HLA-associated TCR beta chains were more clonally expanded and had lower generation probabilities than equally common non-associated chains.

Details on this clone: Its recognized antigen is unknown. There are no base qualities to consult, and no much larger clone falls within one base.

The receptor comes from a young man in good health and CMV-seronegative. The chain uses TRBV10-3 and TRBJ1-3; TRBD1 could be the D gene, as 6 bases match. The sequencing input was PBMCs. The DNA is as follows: TGTGCCACCCTCGCCCGGGACACGTCCTCTGGAAACACCATATATTTT. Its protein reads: CATLARDTSSGNTIYF.